This TCR beta chain was sequenced in a study of PD-L1 blockade in urothelial cancer. Germline CDR1 MDHEN, CDR2 SYDVKM. The CDR3 sequence is 14 residues long. Between the trimmed V and J ends, which lost 0 bases and 3 bases, there was a span of 9 bases. The repertoire was sequenced with immunoSEQ multiplex PCR; TCRdb's copy has only in-frame clones and lacks some. In the table there are around 1,800 clones, about 35% of which are singletons. The receptor comes from a man in his fifties or sixties with urothelial cancer. Sequencing used tumor tissue, obtained before atezolizumab (anti-PD-L1) treatment. The chain is built from TRBV28 and TRBJ2-7, with D uncertain. The CDR3 region is CASSLWAGNYEQYF. CDR3 nucleotide sequence: TGTGCCAGCAGTTTATGGGCTGGAAACTACGAGCAGTACTTC.